These 9 T cell receptor beta chains were all obtained from the same sample, sequenced in a study of cytomegalovirus exposure and HLA in healthy donors. The PCR was carried out with 60 Vbeta primers and 13 Jbeta primers. The data were produced by immunoSEQ multiplex PCR, yet TCRdb's version contains in-frame clones alone and is incomplete. The table shows about 130,000 clones, with around 80% occurring only once. Material for sequencing was PBMCs. The origin of the receptors is a man aged 25-45 years in good health and CMV-seropositive.

This clone has only a few counts. This chain uses TRBV23-1 with TRBJ1-3; no clear D. TRBV23-1 is sorted into the ORF group, with uncertain function. This CDR3 comprises 13 residues. V lost 2 bases to trimming and J lost 0 bases, with 2 bases between them. CDR3 nucleotide sequence: TGCGCCAGCAGTCAACACTCTGGAAACACCATATATTTT. It is translated as CASSQHSGNTIYF.

This clone showed up just once. This chain connects TRBV7-9 to TRBJ2-1, with a weak D call TRBD2 (6 bases). Looked up from germline, CDR1 is SEHNR and CDR2 is FQNEAQ (reference sequence). Trimming stripped 1 base from V and 9 bases from J, with 22 bases between. The CDR3 runs to 17 residues. CDR3: CASSLVRDSPVGAEQFF. The CDR3 nucleotides read TGTGCCAGCAGCTTAGTTCGGGACTCCCCCGTTGGGGCTGAGCAGTTCTTC.

The rearrangement joins TRBV10-3 to TRBJ1-2, with D perhaps TRBD1 (5 bases). With 2 bases removed from V and 4 bases from J, the gap between germline ends came to 8 bases. CDR3 length: 13 residues. Germline loops: CDR1 ENHRY, CDR2 SYGVKD. CDR3 residues: CAISEGQGYGYTF. The CDR3 DNA reads as TGTGCCATCAGTGAGGGCCAGGGCTATGGCTACACCTTC.

The chain links TRBV7-2 to TRBJ2-7; 13 bases align to TRBD2. The CDR3 sequence is 17 residues long. Germline V gives CDR1 SGHTA, CDR2 FQGNSA. The V gene end was trimmed by 5 bases and the J gene end by 6 bases; junction bases not matched to a gene: 13. CDR3 coding DNA: TGTGCCAGCAGCCCTCTTTGGACTAGCGGGAGATTAAGCGAGCAGTACTTC. Its protein is CASSPLWTSGRLSEQYF.

This clone occurred a few times. CDR3 protein: CASRTRGGRDTEAFF. DNA for the CDR3: TGTGCAAGTCGCACCCGGGGGGGGCGCGACACTGAAGCTTTCTTT. This chain uses TRBV12-2 with TRBJ1-1. TRBV12-2 is annotated as a pseudogene. The CDR3 sequence is 15 residues long.

The V call is TRBV7-2, the J call TRBJ2-1; D is undetermined. V lost 5 bases to trimming and J lost 7 bases, with 18 bases between them. The CDR3 consists of 15 residues. The germline V gene has CDR1 SGHTA and CDR2 FQGNSA. This chain's CDR3 is CASSRPPGYGNEQFF. CDR3 sequence (DNA): TGTGCCAGCAGCCGTCCACCTGGTTACGGGAATGAGCAGTTCTTC.

V and J are TRBV27 and TRBJ2-7; 7 bases align to TRBD1. J lost 0 bases, V lost 6 bases, and 11 bases had no gene match. The germline V gene has CDR1 MNHEY and CDR2 SMNVEV (reference sequence). This CDR3 has 16 residues. DNA of the CDR3: TGTGCCAGCAGCCCACAGGGGTTCGGAATCTCCTACGAGCAGTACTTC. This translates into CASSPQGFGISYEQYF.

The chain uses TRBV2 and TRBJ1-2; TRBD1 matches at 7 bases. CDR3 length: 13 residues. V was clipped by 4 bases and J by 5 bases; unmatched bases: 4. The germline V gene has CDR1 SNHLY and CDR2 FYNNEI. The CDR3 is CASSGGQFYGYTF. CDR3 DNA: TGTGCCAGCAGTGGGGGACAGTTTTATGGCTACACCTTC.

Notes on this clone: Within the sample, other DNA sequences also encode this same CDR3. This chain uses TRBV7-2 with TRBJ2-5; 7 bases line up with TRBD2. The CDR3 sequence is 13 residues long. With V trimmed by 3 bases and J by 5 bases, 3 bases remained unmatched. Per the germline V gene, CDR1 is SGHTA and CDR2 is FQGNSA. This CDR3 reads CASSFAGEETQYF. The CDR3 nucleotides read TGTGCCAGCAGCTTTGCGGGAGAGGAGACCCAGTACTTC.